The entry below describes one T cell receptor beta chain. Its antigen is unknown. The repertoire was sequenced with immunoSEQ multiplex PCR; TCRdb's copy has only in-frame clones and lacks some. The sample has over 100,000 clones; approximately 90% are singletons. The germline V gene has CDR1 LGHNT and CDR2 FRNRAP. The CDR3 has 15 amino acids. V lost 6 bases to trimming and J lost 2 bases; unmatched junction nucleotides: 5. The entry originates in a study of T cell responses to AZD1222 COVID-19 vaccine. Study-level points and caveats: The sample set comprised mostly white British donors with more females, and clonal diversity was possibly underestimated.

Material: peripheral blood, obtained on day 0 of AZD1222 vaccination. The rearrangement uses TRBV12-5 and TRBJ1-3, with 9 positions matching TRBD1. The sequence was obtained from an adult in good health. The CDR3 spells CASGRTGVPGNTIYF. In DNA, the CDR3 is TGTGCTAGTGGCCGGACAGGGGTTCCTGGAAACACCATATATTTT.